The 11 T cell receptor beta chains below come from one sample, sequenced in a study of T cell clusters in autoimmune cytopenias. Tens of thousands of genome equivalents of blood DNA were amplified for TRB. TRB rearrangements were amplified by touch-down multiplex PCR with mixed TRB-A/B primers. TCRdb re-called the multiplex PCR reads and catalogs CDR3 proteins one per entry, DNA excluded. The sample includes some 4,500 distinct CDR3 sequences. Material: peripheral blood. The origin of the receptors is a human donor with an autoimmune cytopenia or autoimmune hepatitis (not recorded which).

V is TRBV19 and J is TRBJ2-5; the D call of TRBD1 rests on TCRdb alone, since no DNA is present to check it. Germline-derived CDR1 and CDR2 are LNHDA and SQIVND (reference sequence). CDR3 length equals 15 residues. CDR3 residues: CASAQGARAQETQYF.

The chain employs TRBV27 and TRBJ2-7; TCRdb calls TRBD1, which cannot be checked without DNA. Per the germline V gene, CDR1 is MNHEY and CDR2 is SMNVEV (reference sequence). The CDR3 consists of 15 residues. The CDR3 region is CASSPELWIGHEQYF.

The gene calls are TRBV11-2 and TRBJ2-1; TCRdb's D call, TRBD1, is unchecked because there is no DNA. There are 16 residues in the CDR3. Per germline, CDR1 SGHAT and CDR2 FQNNGV. CDR3 sequence reads: CASSLAGGAVRNEQFF.

The chain has TRBV5-1 and TRBJ1-4; the TCRdb call, TRBD1, lacks DNA for checking. The CDR3 totals 14 residues. The germline gives CDR1 SGHRS, CDR2 YFSETQ. The CDR3 here is CASSAGQGEGKLFF.

The chain uses TRBV30 and TRBJ1-1. Germline assignment: CDR1 GTSNPN and CDR2 SVGIG (reference sequence). The CDR3 is 14 residues long. The CDR3 sequence: CASIVWAASTEAFF.

According to its frequency, this clonotype is large. The gene calls are TRBV19 and TRBJ2-2. Germline V CDR1 and CDR2: LNHDA, SQIVND (reference sequence). This CDR3 is 17 amino acids long. CDR3 sequence reads: CASSILSLADDTGELFF.

The chain links TRBV20-1 to TRBJ2-3; TCRdb indicates TRBD1, and absent DNA this call remains unverified. Germline V lookup: CDR1 DFQATT, CDR2 SNEGSKA (reference sequence). This CDR3 region has 16 residues. CDR3 residues: CSARDPGRELTDTQYF.

The rearrangement links TRBV5-1 to TRBJ2-1. This CDR3 contains 11 residues. Germline V gene sequence: CDR1 SGHRS, CDR2 YFSETQ. The CDR3 spells CASSLMGKQFF.

V and J are TRBV7-2 and TRBJ2-2; TCRdb's D call, TRBD1, is unchecked because there is no DNA. Germline V gene lookup returns CDR1 SGHTA and CDR2 FQGNSA. CDR3 length: 15 residues. CDR3 loop: CASITGGAHTGELFF.

CDR3 protein: CASSLSAGGPTQYF. This chain links TRBV12-3 or TRBV12-4 with TRBJ2-3; TCRdb designates TRBD1, a call that cannot be tested without DNA. This CDR3 contains 14 residues.

V and J are TRBV6-1 and TRBJ2-1; TCRdb lists TRBD1, though no DNA is available to test this call. The CDR3 is 16 residues long. Germline lookup yields CDR1 MNHNS and CDR2 SASEGT. Here the CDR3 reads CASSVRGGRIENEQFF.